These T cell receptor beta chains were read from a single sample in a study of pediatric ulcerative colitis. Libraries were prepared by immunoSEQ multiplex PCR; TCRdb keeps only in-frame clonotypes and omits some of them. The table shows some 25,000 clones, with approximately 71% occurring only once. The specimen sequenced was gut tissue. These receptors came from a boy between 10 and 17 years old with severe ulcerative colitis. Each CDR3 is given without its conserved first and last residue. D genes are given only for firm matches.

D: .; J: TRBJ1-4; V: TRBV27; CDR3: ASSLTGYEKLF
D: TRBD2; J: TRBJ2-3; V: TRBV7-2; CDR3: ASSLALAGSTDTQY
D: TRBD2; J: TRBJ2-1; V: TRBV7-9; CDR3: ASSPGTSGSNEQF
D: .; J: TRBJ1-1; V: TRBV11-2; CDR3: ASSPGIGRGTEAF
D: .; J: TRBJ2-7; V: TRBV7-2; CDR3: ASSTDYYEQY
D: TRBD2; J: TRBJ2-1; V: TRBV7-2; CDR3: ASSLEGLLNEQF
D: .; J: TRBJ2-7; V: TRBV5-6; CDR3: ASSLAWGEQY
D: TRBD2; J: TRBJ2-1; V: TRBV18; CDR3: ASSPPRLAGPRISSYNEQF
D: .; J: TRBJ2-3; V: TRBV6-5; CDR3: ASSYLSTTHTDTQY
D: .; J: TRBJ2-2; V: TRBV18; CDR3: ASSPPKGVSTGELF
D: TRBD2; J: TRBJ2-1; V: TRBV11-3; CDR3: ASSFSGTRGEQF
D: TRBD1; J: TRBJ1-2; V: TRBV7-2; CDR3: ASSLRDRGSGYT
D: .; J: TRBJ2-7; V: TRBV6-5; CDR3: ASSANREQY
D: TRBD1; J: TRBJ1-1; V: TRBV11-2; CDR3: ASSGMPGQYTMNTEAF
D: .; J: TRBJ2-5; V: TRBV11-2; CDR3: ASSLGVLETQY
D: TRBD2; J: TRBJ2-7; V: TRBV5-4; CDR3: ASSLGGPASGRVYEQY
D: TRBD1; J: TRBJ1-3; V: TRBV6-1; CDR3: ASSARPGTDNHSGNTIY
D: .; J: TRBJ1-4; V: TRBV7-8; CDR3: ASSLRGVPTNEKLF
D: .; J: TRBJ2-1; V: TRBV7-2; CDR3: ASRPRDQAYNEQF
D: .; J: TRBJ2-7; V: TRBV4-1; CDR3: ASSQGRGTASYEQY
D: .; J: TRBJ2-1; V: TRBV30; CDR3: AWNGGHNEQF
D: .; J: TRBJ1-1; V: TRBV12-2; CDR3: ASRYPWRHGGRTEAF
D: .; J: TRBJ2-1; V: TRBV11-3; CDR3: ASSLVNEQF
D: .; J: TRBJ2-5; V: TRBV6-5; CDR3: ASSQPLMKTQY
D: TRBD2; J: TRBJ2-3; V: TRBV10-3; CDR3: AIGDGTSPSGGTDTQY
D: .; J: TRBJ1-5; V: TRBV12-5; CDR3: ASGQQGESQH
D: .; J: TRBJ2-6; V: TRBV7-2; CDR3: ASSVQSSGANVLT
D: .; J: TRBJ2-1; V: TRBV5-1; CDR3: ASSFDGAASSYNEQF
D: .; J: TRBJ1-2; V: TRBV14; CDR3: ASSQGNNYGYT
D: .; J: TRBJ1-2; V: TRBV15; CDR3: ATSRDYGGYGAYGYT
D: TRBD2; J: TRBJ2-7; V: TRBV7-2; CDR3: ASSSEGLPSYEQY
D: .; J: TRBJ2-7; V: TRBV6-6; CDR3: ASSYGDSTYEQY
D: .; J: TRBJ2-7; V: TRBV6-6; CDR3: ASSPGGGLGAYEQY
D: .; J: TRBJ1-3; V: TRBV10-3; CDR3: AIMSSGNTIY
D: TRBD1; J: TRBJ2-3; V: TRBV7-2; CDR3: ASSLGGQYTDTQY